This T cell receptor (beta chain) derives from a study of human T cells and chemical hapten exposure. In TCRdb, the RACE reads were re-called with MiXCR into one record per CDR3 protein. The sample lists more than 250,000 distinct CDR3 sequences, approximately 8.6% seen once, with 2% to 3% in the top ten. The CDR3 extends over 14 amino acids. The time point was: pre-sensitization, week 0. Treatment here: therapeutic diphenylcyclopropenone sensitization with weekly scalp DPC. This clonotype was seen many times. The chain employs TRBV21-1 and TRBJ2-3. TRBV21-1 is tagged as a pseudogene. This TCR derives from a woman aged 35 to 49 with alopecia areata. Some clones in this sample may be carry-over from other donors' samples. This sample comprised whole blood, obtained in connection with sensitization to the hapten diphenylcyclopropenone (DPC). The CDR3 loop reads CASSSTRTTDTQYF. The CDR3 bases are TGTGCCAGCAGTTCCACCCGAACCACAGATACGCAGTATTTT.